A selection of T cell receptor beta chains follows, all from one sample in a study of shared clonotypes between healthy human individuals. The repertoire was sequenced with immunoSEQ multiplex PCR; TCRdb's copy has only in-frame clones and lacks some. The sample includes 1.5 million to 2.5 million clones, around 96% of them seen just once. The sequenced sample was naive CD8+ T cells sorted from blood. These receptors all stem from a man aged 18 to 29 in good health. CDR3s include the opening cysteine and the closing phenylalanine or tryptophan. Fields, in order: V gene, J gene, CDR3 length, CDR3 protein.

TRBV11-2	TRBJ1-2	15	CASSTSGTGFGGYTF
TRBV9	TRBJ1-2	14	CASSVVTGNYGYTF
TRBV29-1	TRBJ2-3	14	CSTGASGGTDTQYF
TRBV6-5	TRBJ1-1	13	CASSTGPGTEAFF
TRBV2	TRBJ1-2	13	CASTSDGIYGYTF
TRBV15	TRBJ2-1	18	CATSRDRGGASGNPLGFF
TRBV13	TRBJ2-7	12	CASSTPPHEQYF
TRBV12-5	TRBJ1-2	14	CASARDIPRYGYTF
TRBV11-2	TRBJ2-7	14	CASSLEGGGYEQYF
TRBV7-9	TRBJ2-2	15	CASSLLALNTGELFF
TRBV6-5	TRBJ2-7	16	CASSYSAGESSYEQYF
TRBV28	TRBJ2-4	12	CASSATKNIQYF
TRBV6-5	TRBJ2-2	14	CANWYVRHTGELFF
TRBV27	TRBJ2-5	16	CASSSHRDLLQETQYF
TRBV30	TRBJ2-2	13	CACTPRETGELFF
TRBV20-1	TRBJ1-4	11	CSARDPSNLFF
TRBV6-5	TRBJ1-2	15	CASSYSIGFEYGYTF
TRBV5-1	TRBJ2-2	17	CASSFFPGGGNTGELFF
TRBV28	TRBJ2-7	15	CASSLYWGSSYEQYF
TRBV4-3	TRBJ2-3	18	CASSHSWWREKKTDTQYF
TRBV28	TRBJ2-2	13	CASSLGITGELFF
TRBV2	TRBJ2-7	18	CASSESEQIASGSYEQYF
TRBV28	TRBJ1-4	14	CASSLVGIGEKLFF